This is a list of T cell receptor beta chains from one sample in a study of shared clonotypes between healthy human individuals. This table comes from immunoSEQ multiplex PCR, and its TCRdb copy is limited to in-frame clones, with some not included. The table shows under 1,900,000 clones, with approximately 98.5% occurring only once. Material: naive CD4+ T cells sorted from blood. All receptors derive from a man younger than 40 in good health. The CDR3 runs from the conserved cysteine through the conserved F or W. The D gene is left open where the match is weak. Where a row states a size, it is once, few, many or the class of an expanded clone; other rows omit it.

size: .; D: TRBD1; V: TRBV10-3; J: TRBJ2-5; CDR3: CAISDPTGAQETQYF; DNA: TGTGCCATCAGTGACCCGACAGGGGCCCAAGAGACCCAGTACTTC
size: .; D: .; V: TRBV5-1; J: TRBJ2-1; CDR3: CASSTISGRGINEQFF; DNA: TGCGCCAGCAGCACAATTAGCGGAAGGGGTATCAATGAGCAGTTCTTC
size: .; D: TRBD1; V: TRBV7-9; J: TRBJ1-2; CDR3: CASSFGTGVGYTF; DNA: TGTGCCAGCAGCTTCGGGACAGGAGTAGGCTACACCTTC
size: .; D: TRBD2; V: TRBV14; J: TRBJ2-3; CDR3: CASSLRTSGTDTQYF; DNA: TGTGCCAGCAGCTTGAGGACTAGCGGCACAGATACGCAGTATTTT
size: .; D: TRBD2; V: TRBV2; J: TRBJ2-1; CDR3: CASSRPGLAGGVEQFF; DNA: TGTGCCAGCAGTCGACCGGGACTAGCGGGAGGGGTTGAGCAGTTCTTC
size: once; D: TRBD2; V: TRBV5-1; J: TRBJ2-7; CDR3: CASSLAAGGPREQYF; DNA: TGCGCCAGCAGCTTGGCGGCGGGAGGGCCCAGGGAGCAGTACTTC
size: .; D: .; V: TRBV10-3; J: TRBJ1-1; CDR3: CAISDPQIMNTEAFF; DNA: TGTGCCATCAGTGATCCCCAGATCATGAACACTGAAGCTTTCTTT
size: once; D: TRBD2; V: TRBV30; J: TRBJ2-3; CDR3: CAWSYLGGRQYF; DNA: TGTGCCTGGAGTTACCTGGGCGGGAGACAGTATTTT
size: .; D: TRBD1; V: TRBV5-4; J: TRBJ2-7; CDR3: CASSWGTGDYEQYF; DNA: TGTGCCAGCAGCTGGGGGACAGGGGACTACGAGCAGTACTTC
size: .; D: TRBD2; V: TRBV7-9; J: TRBJ2-5; CDR3: CASSTITTGTSGYQETQYF; DNA: TGTGCCAGCAGCACCATCACTACCGGGACTAGCGGTTACCAAGAGACCCAGTACTTC
size: .; D: TRBD2; V: TRBV27; J: TRBJ2-1; CDR3: CASSSKTSGSDYNEQFF; DNA: TGTGCCAGCAGTTCCAAGACTAGCGGGAGTGACTACAATGAGCAGTTCTTC
size: .; D: .; V: TRBV7-2; J: TRBJ1-5; CDR3: CASSLTGLQPQHF; DNA: TGTGCCAGCAGCTTAACAGGGCTGCAGCCCCAGCATTTT
size: .; D: TRBD2; V: TRBV27; J: TRBJ2-7; CDR3: CASSSAVGGRASYEQYF; DNA: TGTGCCAGCAGTTCGGCGGTGGGCGGGAGAGCCTCCTACGAGCAGTACTTC
size: .; D: TRBD1; V: TRBV13; J: TRBJ2-7; CDR3: CASSGGTGVSYEQYF; DNA: TGTGCCAGCAGTGGGGGGACAGGAGTCTCCTACGAGCAGTACTTC
size: .; D: .; V: TRBV6-5; J: TRBJ1-1; CDR3: CASSYQGNQYTEAFF; DNA: TGTGCCAGCAGTTACCAGGGGAATCAGTACACTGAAGCTTTCTTT
size: .; D: TRBD2; V: TRBV6-6; J: TRBJ2-2; CDR3: CASSYSGLEYSGELFF; DNA: TGTGCCAGCAGTTACTCCGGACTAGAATATTCCGGGGAGCTGTTTTTT
size: .; D: TRBD2; V: TRBV7-2; J: TRBJ2-7; CDR3: CASSPRLAGAPPYEQYF; DNA: TGTGCCAGCAGCCCACGACTAGCGGGAGCTCCCCCCTACGAGCAGTACTTC
size: .; D: .; V: TRBV28; J: TRBJ1-2; CDR3: CASTRPRSPYGYTF; DNA: TGTGCCAGCACAAGACCGCGGAGCCCCTATGGCTACACCTTC
size: .; D: TRBD1; V: TRBV28; J: TRBJ1-4; CDR3: CASSLIRQGGRKLFF; DNA: TGTGCCAGCAGTTTAATCCGACAGGGGGGTAGAAAACTGTTTTTT
size: once; D: .; V: TRBV5-1; J: TRBJ2-3; CDR3: CASSSDPSSTDTQYF; DNA: TGCGCCAGCAGCTCTGACCCTAGCAGCACAGATACGCAGTATTTT
size: .; D: .; V: TRBV7-3; J: TRBJ2-7; CDR3: CASSPGTPAHEQYF; DNA: TGTGCCAGCAGCCCCGGGACTCCCGCCCACGAGCAGTACTTC
size: .; D: TRBD1; V: TRBV5-6; J: TRBJ2-7; CDR3: CASSRNRDRGLYEQYF; DNA: TGTGCCAGCAGCAGGAACCGGGACAGGGGATTATACGAGCAGTACTTC
size: .; D: .; V: TRBV19; J: TRBJ2-3; CDR3: CASSPRIGTDTQYF; DNA: TGTGCCAGTAGTCCCAGGATCGGCACAGATACGCAGTATTTT
size: .; D: TRBD2; V: TRBV19; J: TRBJ2-1; CDR3: CASSTLLAGEPYNEQFF; DNA: TGTGCCAGTAGTACATTATTAGCGGGCGAACCCTACAATGAGCAGTTCTTC
size: .; D: .; V: TRBV10-3; J: TRBJ1-1; CDR3: CAISAATTHTEAFF; DNA: TGTGCCATCAGTGCTGCGACAACACACACTGAAGCTTTCTTT
size: .; D: TRBD1; V: TRBV9; J: TRBJ1-4; CDR3: CASSPSGTVGEKLFF; DNA: TGTGCCAGCAGCCCCTCCGGGACAGTGGGTGAAAAACTGTTTTTT
size: .; D: .; V: TRBV7-6; J: TRBJ1-5; CDR3: CASSLGPGRHQPQHF; DNA: TGTGCCAGCAGCTTAGGGCCAGGGCGGCATCAGCCCCAGCATTTT
size: .; D: .; V: TRBV7-2; J: TRBJ1-2; CDR3: CASSRPRAGILPNYGYTF; DNA: TGTGCCAGCAGCAGGCCAAGGGCAGGGATTCTTCCAAATTATGGCTACACCTTC
size: .; D: TRBD1; V: TRBV10-3; J: TRBJ1-2; CDR3: CAISGQGGSLNGYTF; DNA: TGTGCCATCAGCGGACAGGGCGGCTCTTTAAATGGCTACACCTTC
size: .; D: .; V: TRBV7-8; J: TRBJ1-5; CDR3: CASSLGGSRLSNQPQHF; DNA: TGTGCCAGCAGCTTAGGGGGGAGCAGACTTAGCAATCAGCCCCAGCATTTT
size: .; D: TRBD1; V: TRBV28; J: TRBJ1-2; CDR3: CASYVYGQGLGYTF; DNA: TGTGCCAGCTACGTCTATGGACAGGGGTTGGGCTACACCTTC
size: .; D: TRBD1; V: TRBV29-1; J: TRBJ1-2; CDR3: CSVNRGNYGYTF; DNA: TGCAGCGTTAACAGGGGGAACTATGGCTACACCTTC
size: once; D: TRBD2; V: TRBV5-1; J: TRBJ2-1; CDR3: CASSWGLADYNEQFF; DNA: TGCGCCAGCAGCTGGGGACTAGCGGATTACAATGAGCAGTTCTTC
size: .; D: TRBD1; V: TRBV5-6; J: TRBJ1-2; CDR3: CASKLRRDRVVFTF; DNA: TGTGCCAGCAAGTTGCGCCGGGACAGGGTAGTGTTCACCTTC
size: .; D: .; V: TRBV9; J: TRBJ2-6; CDR3: CASSLGPNFNVLTF; DNA: TGTGCCAGCAGCCTTGGACCGAACTTCAACGTCCTGACTTTC
size: .; D: .; V: TRBV5-4; J: TRBJ1-4; CDR3: CASSLGPLGDEKLFF; DNA: TGTGCCAGCAGCCTTGGGCCATTGGGAGATGAAAAACTGTTTTTT
size: .; D: .; V: TRBV19; J: TRBJ2-7; CDR3: CATSSVYGEQYF; DNA: TGTGCCACCTCATCGGTATATGGAGAGCAGTACTTC
size: once; D: TRBD1; V: TRBV30; J: TRBJ1-5; CDR3: CAWSFSRDSPQHF; DNA: TGTGCCTGGAGTTTTTCTAGGGACAGTCCCCAGCATTTT
size: .; D: TRBD2; V: TRBV10-3; J: TRBJ2-3; CDR3: CATGAGVTDTQYF; DNA: TGTGCCACGGGAGCGGGAGTCACAGATACGCAGTATTTT
size: .; D: .; V: TRBV5-1; J: TRBJ2-5; CDR3: CASSLTGLGETQYF; DNA: TGCGCCAGCAGCTTAACAGGGTTGGGGGAGACCCAGTACTTC
size: .; D: .; V: TRBV5-1; J: TRBJ2-1; CDR3: CASSPREAGYEQFF; DNA: TGCGCCAGCAGCCCCCGGGAAGCTGGGTATGAGCAGTTCTTC
size: .; D: .; V: TRBV11-1; J: TRBJ2-3; CDR3: CASSVWGDTQYF; DNA: TGTGCCAGCAGCGTTTGGGGAGATACGCAGTATTTT
size: once; D: .; V: TRBV7-8; J: TRBJ2-1; CDR3: CASLYLGKHNEQFF; DNA: TGTGCCAGCCTTTATTTGGGAAAACACAATGAGCAGTTCTTC
size: .; D: .; V: TRBV7-2; J: TRBJ2-1; CDR3: CASSLAGVNEQFF; DNA: TGTGCCAGCAGCTTAGCGGGGGTAAATGAGCAGTTCTTC
size: .; D: .; V: TRBV6-1; J: TRBJ2-7; CDR3: CASSESVPYEQYF; DNA: TGTGCCAGCAGTGAATCGGTTCCCTACGAGCAGTACTTC
size: .; D: TRBD2; V: TRBV5-1; J: TRBJ2-7; CDR3: CASTQTSGRANEQYF; DNA: TGCGCCAGCACACAGACTAGCGGGAGGGCTAACGAGCAGTACTTC
size: .; D: .; V: TRBV19; J: TRBJ1-1; CDR3: CASRMEGGNTEAFF; DNA: TGTGCCAGTAGGATGGAGGGTGGGAACACTGAAGCTTTCTTT
size: .; D: TRBD1; V: TRBV9; J: TRBJ2-4; CDR3: CARIREGQGAF; DNA: TGTGCCAGAATCAGGGAGGGACAGGGAGCCTTC
size: .; D: .; V: TRBV23-1; J: TRBJ1-2; CDR3: CASSQSRGASNGYTF; DNA: TGCGCCAGCAGTCAATCGCGGGGGGCGTCTAACGGCTACACCTTC
size: .; D: .; V: TRBV10-2; J: TRBJ1-1; CDR3: CASTDFTGEAFF; DNA: TGCGCCAGCACGGACTTCACCGGTGAAGCTTTCTTT